This entry lists 4 T cell receptor beta chains sequenced from one sample in a study of shared clonotypes between healthy human individuals. The method was immunoSEQ multiplex PCR; TCRdb's version includes in-frame clones alone and lacks a portion of them. Seen here are 950,000 to 1,100,000 clones, roughly 80% observed once, and the top ten hold 1.4% to 1.5%. Source material: memory CD4+ T cells sorted from blood. Regarding subset: CD45RA-negative fraction. The receptors originated from a man aged 18 to 30 in good health.

Here the CDR3 DNA reads TGTGCCAGCAGCTTAACAGGGATCACTGAAGCTTTCTTT. This codes for CASSLTGITEAFF. The chain links TRBV5-5 to TRBJ1-1; a possible D gene is TRBD1 (6 bases). Germline lookup yields CDR1 SGHKS and CDR2 YYEKEE (reference sequence). V was clipped by 2 bases and J by 4 bases, with 9 bases between them. The CDR3 loop spans 13 amino acids.

The V call is TRBV7-9, the J call TRBJ2-5; D is uncertain. Trimming removed 0 bases at V and 5 bases at J, with 7 bases between. The CDR3 length is 13 residues. Germline V lookup: CDR1 SEHNR, CDR2 FQNEAQ (reference sequence). CDR3 coding DNA: TGTGCCAGCAGCTTAGCCCAGTGGGAGACCCAGTACTTC. This sequence encodes CASSLAQWETQYF.

The genes are TRBV19 and TRBJ2-7; TRBD1 matches at 11 bases. V shed 9 bases, J shed 3 bases, and the junction held 7 bases outside the gene matches. Germline assignment: CDR1 LNHDA and CDR2 SQIVND (reference sequence). The CDR3 runs 14 residues. DNA of the CDR3: TGTGCCAGCGCCCCGGGACAGGGGGACTACGAGCAGTACTTC. It is translated as CASAPGQGDYEQYF.

The chain links TRBV7-9 to TRBJ1-4; D unresolved. Germline V gene data show CDR1 as SEHNR and CDR2 as FQNEAQ (reference sequence). The CDR3 runs 14 residues. V lost 5 bases to trimming and J lost 7 bases, with 14 bases between them. In nucleotides, the CDR3 is TGTGCCAGCAGCCCCGACGGTAGCGGTGAAAAACTGTTTTTT. Translating gives CASSPDGSGEKLFF.